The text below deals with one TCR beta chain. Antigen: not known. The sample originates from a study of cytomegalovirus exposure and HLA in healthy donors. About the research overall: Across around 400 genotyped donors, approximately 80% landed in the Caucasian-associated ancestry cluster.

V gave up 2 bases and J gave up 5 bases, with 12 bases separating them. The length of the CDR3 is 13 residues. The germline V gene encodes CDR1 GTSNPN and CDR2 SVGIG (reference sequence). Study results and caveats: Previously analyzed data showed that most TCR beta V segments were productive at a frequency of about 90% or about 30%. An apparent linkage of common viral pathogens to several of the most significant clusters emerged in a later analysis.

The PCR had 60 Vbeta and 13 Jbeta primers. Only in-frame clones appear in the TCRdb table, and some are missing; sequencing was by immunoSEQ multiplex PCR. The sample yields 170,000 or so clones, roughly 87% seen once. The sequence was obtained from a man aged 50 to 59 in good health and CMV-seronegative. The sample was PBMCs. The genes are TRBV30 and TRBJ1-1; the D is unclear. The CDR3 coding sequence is TGTGCCTGGAGTCCCAACTCGGGGACTGAAGCTTTCTTT. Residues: CAWSPNSGTEAFF.